What follows is one T cell receptor (beta chain) and its context. A much larger clonotype is one base distant, so this may be a read error. Germline values: CDR1 SGHDN, CDR2 FVKESK. The CDR3 is 13 amino acids. This sample stems from a study of regulatory T cells in long-lasting Graves disease. Study overall: Those Graves' patients who were newly diagnosed had been on antithyroid drugs under 3 months.

CDR3 regions were amplified by Arm-PCR using iRepertoire HTBI primers to build TCR beta libraries. Each CDR3 protein is one row after TCRdb ran MiXCR on the multiplex PCR reads. The sample contains under 250,000 distinct CDR3 sequences, roughly 21% of which appear only once. Time point noted: newly diagnosed GD, antithyroid drugs for less than 3 months. PBMC-extracted RNA yielded the TCR library. This receptor was obtained from a female donor with Graves disease. This material consisted of peripheral blood mononuclear cells (PBMCs), taken at new diagnosis, from a patient treated with antithyroid drugs. The chain couples TRBV14 to TRBJ2-5; tentatively, D is TRBD1 (6 bases). With the DNA end fitting TRBJ2-1 better, the J assignment may be wrong. The CDR3 loop reads CANSQGLWDEQFF. The CDR3 bases are TGTGCCAACAGCCAGGGGTTATGGGATGAGCAGTTCTTC.